This T cell receptor (beta chain) came from a study of OX40 agonist ivuxolimab in advanced cancers. Overall study context: The dose-escalation cohort had hepatocellular carcinoma, melanoma, renal cell or head and neck cancer. Past anti-PD-1, anti-PD-L1 or anti-CTLA-4 therapy was accepted, and approximately 37% had received some.

Regarding the study as a whole: Expanded clones tended on average to be more numerous among CD8+ T cells than CD4+.

The data were produced by immunoSEQ multiplex PCR, yet TCRdb's version contains in-frame clones alone and is incomplete. The data contain over 9,000 clones, roughly four fifths of them singletons. Germline V gene sequence: CDR1 LGHNA, CDR2 YNFKEQ. This CDR3 contains 16 residues. V was pared by 3 bases and J by 6 bases, with 10 bases of the junction left unmatched. Of note for this clone: The antigen remains unidentified.

The chain has TRBV4-2 and TRBJ2-2; TRBD2 matches 7 bases. This clonotype was obtained from an adult with an advanced solid tumor such as melanoma, head and neck, liver or kidney cancer. The sequenced sample was CD4+ or CD8+ T cells sorted from blood, obtained in a trial of the OX40 agonist ivuxolimab. The CDR3 is CASSHLWREFPGELFF. The CDR3 DNA follows: TGTGCCAGCAGCCATCTTTGGCGGGAGTTCCCCGGGGAGCTGTTTTTT.